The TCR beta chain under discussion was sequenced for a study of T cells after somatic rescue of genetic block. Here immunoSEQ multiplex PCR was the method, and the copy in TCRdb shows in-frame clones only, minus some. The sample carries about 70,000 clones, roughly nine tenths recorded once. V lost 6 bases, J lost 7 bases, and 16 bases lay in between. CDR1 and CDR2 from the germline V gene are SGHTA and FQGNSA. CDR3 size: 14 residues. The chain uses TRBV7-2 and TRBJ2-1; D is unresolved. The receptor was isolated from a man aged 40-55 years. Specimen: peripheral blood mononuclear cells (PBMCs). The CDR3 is CASRWVRVGNEQFF. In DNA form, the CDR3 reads TGTGCCAGCAGATGGGTCAGAGTCGGAAATGAGCAGTTCTTC.